The 32 T cell receptor beta chains in this list originate from one sample, sequenced in a study of tumor-infiltrating lymphocytes in glioblastoma multiforme. Multiple V-beta primers and a C-beta primer amplified TCRB from RNA. TCRdb passed the multiplex PCR reads through MiXCR, listing each CDR3 protein once. The sample records 25,000 to 40,000 distinct CDR3 sequences, roughly two thirds being singletons. What was sequenced was brain tumor tissue. These receptors came from a male donor with glioblastoma.

On this clonotype itself: A clone one base away is much larger, so this may be a read error. This chain joins TRBV5-6 and TRBJ2-5; 8 nucleotides agree with TRBD2. Germline V lookup: CDR1 SGHDT, CDR2 YYEEEE. The V gene end was trimmed by 2 bases and the J gene end by 3 bases; junction bases not matched to a gene: 6. The length of the CDR3 is 15 residues. The DNA of the CDR3 is TGTGCCAGCAGCTTCGGACTAGCCCTCAAAGAGACCCAGTACTTC. Its translation is CASSFGLALKETQYF.

This clonotype is classed as large. The rearrangement links TRBV6-5 to TRBJ2-7, with D possibly being TRBD1 or TRBD2 (6 bases each). Per germline, CDR1 MNHEY and CDR2 SVGAGI. This CDR3 is built from 16 residues. The germline V and J ends were trimmed by 2 bases and 6 bases, with 20 bases remaining between them. CDR3 amino acids: CASSYAKLGGGLEQYF. In nucleotides, the CDR3 is TGTGCCAGCAGTTACGCAAAACTTGGTGGGGGGCTCGAGCAGTACTTC.

About this clonotype itself: A read error may account for a junction end that differs from germline. The chain couples TRBV13 to TRBJ1-2; D gene uncertain. The CDR3 is 13 residues long. Germline V CDR1 and CDR2: PRHDT, FYEKMQ (reference sequence). The CDR3 DNA is TGTGCCAGCAGCCGGAATGTAAGCTATGGGTACACCTTC. Its protein is CASSRNVSYGYTF.

The CDR3 is CASSQGRRDYEQYF. The DNA for the CDR3 is TGCGCCAGCAGCCAAGGACGCAGGGACTATGAGCAGTACTTC. The chain employs TRBV4-1 and TRBJ2-7, with 7 bases that match TRBD2. The length of the CDR3 is 14 residues. J lost 7 bases, V lost 1 base, and 7 bases had no gene match. Germline V gives CDR1 MGHRA, CDR2 YSYEKL.

This clonotype has more than one count but fewer than ten. The J gene is TRBJ2-1, the V gene TRBV10-3; D is possibly TRBD2 (5 bases). The CDR3 length is 11 residues. Germline V gives CDR1 ENHRY, CDR2 SYGVKD. V was clipped by 10 bases and J by 6 bases, with 10 bases between them. DNA of the CDR3: TGTGCCACCGATGAGGGCAATGAGCAGTTCTTC. Its protein is CATDEGNEQFF.

In this sample, this clonotype turned up many times. J is TRBJ1-3 and V is TRBV6-1, with D unclear. The V and J ends lost 2 bases and 0 bases respectively, with 14 bases between them. The CDR3 is 17 amino acids. CDR1 and CDR2 (germline): MNHNS, SASEGT. The CDR3 region is CASSEMGFSSSGNTIYF. The CDR3 region has the DNA TGTGCCAGCAGTGAAATGGGATTTTCGAGCTCTGGAAACACCATATATTTT.

The chain uses TRBV29-1 and TRBJ1-1; D is unclear. The V end lost 7 bases, the J end lost 2 bases, and 8 bases lay between the germline ends. Germline V lookup: CDR1 SQVTM, CDR2 ANQGSEA. There are 11 residues in the CDR3. The CDR3 spells CSAENNTEAFF. The CDR3 DNA reads as TGCAGCGCCGAGAACAACACTGAAGCTTTCTTT.

This clonotype has just a few counts. The chain combines TRBV5-1 with TRBJ1-1, with no clear D. The CDR3 consists of 14 residues. Trimming took 1 base from V and 4 from J, leaving 11 bases between them. The germline V gene encodes CDR1 SGHRS and CDR2 YFSETQ. In nucleotides, the CDR3 is TGCGCCAGCAGCTTGAGGCGGGGAGGCACTGAAGCTTTCTTT. It codes for CASSLRRGGTEAFF.

This clonotype was seen a single time. This rearrangement joins TRBV6-6 to TRBJ2-5, with D maybe TRBD1 (6 bases). The CDR3 totals 13 residues. V shed 1 base and J shed 5 bases, with 8 bases lying between them. Germline values: CDR1 MNHNY, CDR2 SVGAGI (reference sequence). The CDR3 DNA sequence: TGTGCCAGCAGTTACTGGCAGGGGGAGACCCAGTACTTC. It is translated as CASSYWQGETQYF.

As regards this clonotype: The conserved final phenylalanine or tryptophan is absent from the CDR3, which likely points to a read error. This chain links TRBV20-1 with TRBJ1-1, with D possibly TRBD1 on 5 matching bases. The V end lost 6 bases, the J end lost 5 bases, and 16 bases lay between the germline ends. CDR3 length: 13 amino acids. In germline, CDR1 is DFQATT, CDR2 SNEGSKA (reference sequence). CDR3 amino acids: CSAREQVWTEAFI. The CDR3 DNA reads TGCAGTGCCAGGGAACAGGTATGGACTGAAGCTTTCATT.

This clonotype was detected a few times. The rearrangement joins TRBV10-3 to TRBJ1-2, with D possibly being TRBD1 (5 bases). V was pared by 3 bases and J by 3 bases, with 5 bases between. Germline values: CDR1 ENHRY, CDR2 SYGVKD. CDR3 length equals 12 residues. CDR3 amino acids: CAISEGDYGYTF. The DNA for the CDR3 is TGTGCCATCAGTGAAGGGGACTATGGCTACACCTTC.

This clonotype was detected many times. The chain carries TRBV29-1 and TRBJ2-7, with 12 bases lining up with TRBD2. V lost 4 bases, J lost 0 bases, and 4 bases stayed unmatched. Per germline, CDR1 SQVTM and CDR2 ANQGSEA. The CDR3 covers 15 residues. The CDR3 protein is CSVAGLAGSSYEQYF. CDR3 nucleotides: TGCAGCGTTGCCGGACTAGCGGGGAGCTCCTACGAGCAGTACTTC.

Judged by abundance, this clonotype is medium-sized. The gene calls are TRBV20-1 and TRBJ2-7, with D possibly being TRBD2 (5 bases). Germline CDR1 DFQATT, CDR2 SNEGSKA (reference sequence). Trimming stripped 3 bases from V and 1 base from J, with 16 bases between. CDR3 size: 15 residues. CDR3 DNA: TGCAGTGCTAGGGCATTTCGGAGCGGATCCTACGAGCAGTACTTC. Amino acid sequence: CSARAFRSGSYEQYF.

About this clonotype itself: One junction end does not reproduce the germline sequence, and a read error may be involved. This rearrangement joins TRBV20-1 to TRBJ2-2; 7 bases map to TRBD1. The CDR3 is made up of 14 amino acids. In germline, CDR1 is DFQATT, CDR2 SNEGSKA (reference sequence). CDR3 protein: CSARKQGSTGELSF. The CDR3 nucleotides are TGCAGTGCTAGGAAACAGGGGAGCACCGGGGAGCTGTCTTTT.

This clonotype was observed a few times. V usage is TRBV20-1 and J usage is TRBJ2-2; D tentatively fits TRBD1 or TRBD2 (6 bases each). The germline gives CDR1 DFQATT, CDR2 SNEGSKA (reference sequence). The CDR3 loop spans 14 amino acids. Trimming took 0 bases from V and 6 from J, leaving 11 bases between them. The CDR3 here is CSAREGGPAGELFF. In DNA, the CDR3 is TGCAGTGCTAGAGAGGGGGGCCCTGCCGGGGAGCTGTTTTTT.

A note on this clonotype: At one end the junction does not follow the germline gene, possibly because of a read error. This chain connects TRBV4-1 to TRBJ1-6; TRBD1 is a possible D gene (6 bases). Germline V gene sequence: CDR1 MGHRA, CDR2 YSYEKL. The CDR3 has 15 amino acids. CDR3 amino acids: CASSQEQGLNSPLHF. The CDR3 region has the DNA TGCGCCAGCAGTCAAGAACAGGGTCTGAATTCACCCCTCCACTTT.

Note on this clonotype: One end of the junction fails to match germline, which may point to a read error. This chain connects TRBV29-1 to TRBJ2-3; 11 bases map to TRBD2. This CDR3 is 17 amino acids long. Germline loops: CDR1 SQVTM, CDR2 ANQGSEA. CDR3 DNA sequence: TGCAGAGTAGCGGGAGGGCCTTTTGTCCGATTCCCAGATACGCAGTATTTC. Its protein product is CRVAGGPFVRFPDTQYF.

This clonotype was seen a single time. The junction departs from the called germline gene at one end, perhaps through a read error. The chain couples TRBV6-1 to TRBJ1-1; D might be TRBD1 (5 bases). Germline values: CDR1 MNHNS, CDR2 SASEGT. The CDR3 is 13 residues long. CDR3 in DNA: TGTGCCAGCAATTACGGGGGGAACACTGAGGCTTTCTTT. Its translation: CASNYGGNTEAFF.

On this clonotype: This may be a read error: a much more frequent sequence differs by one nucleotide. In this CDR3 the conserved last residue, phenylalanine or tryptophan, is missing, so a read error is likely. The chain combines TRBV7-8 with TRBJ2-5; the D is unclear. The V end was cut by 3 bases, the J end by 2 bases, with 13 bases between. Per the germline V gene, CDR1 is SGHVS and CDR2 is FQNEAQ. The CDR3 extends over 15 amino acids. CDR3 sequence reads: CASSFSLGQQETQYS. The CDR3 bases are TGTGCCAGCAGCTTCAGTTTAGGGCAGCAAGAGACCCAGTACTCC.

In this sample, this clonotype turned up many times. This chain uses TRBV12-3 or TRBV12-4 with TRBJ2-7; D perhaps matches TRBD2 (5 bases). The CDR3 is made up of 14 amino acids. The ends were cut back, 6 bases at V and 3 bases at J, with 15 bases in the middle. CDR3 sequence (DNA): TGTGCCAGCAGCCCCAGTCAGCGGTTCTACGAGCAGTACTTC. Protein: CASSPSQRFYEQYF.

There are a few counts of this clonotype. This may come from a read error, since a much larger clone is one base off. The rearrangement uses TRBV6-6 and TRBJ2-2; the match to TRBD2 covers 10 bases. J lost 4 bases, V lost 8 bases, and 7 bases had no gene match. This CDR3 has 15 residues. Germline CDR1 MNHNY, CDR2 SVGAGI (reference sequence). The CDR3 region is CASGSSGSGTGELFF. The CDR3 nucleotides are TGTGCCAGCGGTTCTAGCGGGAGTGGCACCGGGGAGCTGTTTTTT.

This clonotype appeared once. An end of the junction does not agree with germline; a read error may underlie this. J is TRBJ2-5 and V is TRBV5-4, with D possibly matching TRBD2 (6 bases). Germline lookup yields CDR1 SGHNT and CDR2 YYREEE (reference sequence). This CDR3 contains 17 residues. CDR3 in amino acids: CASGLAVKRGTQETQNF. CDR3 sequence (DNA): TGTGCCAGCGGCTTGGCGGTCAAGCGCGGGACCCAAGAGACCCAGAACTTC.

Ten or more counts support this clonotype. The chain links TRBV28 to TRBJ1-1, with unresolved D. The CDR3 sequence is 14 residues long. V was pared by 5 bases and J by 2 bases, with 12 bases between. CDR1 and CDR2 (germline): MDHEN, SYDVKM. In DNA form, the CDR3 reads TGTGCCAGCAGTCCCTCCAGTCCTAACACTGAAGCTTTCTTT. It encodes CASSPSSPNTEAFF.

The table lists this clonotype with many counts. The DNA for the CDR3 is TGCAGTGCTAGAGTGACCTCCGAGCAGTACTTC. It codes for CSARVTSEQYF. The V gene is TRBV20-1, the J gene TRBJ2-7; D gene uncertain. CDR1 and CDR2 from the germline V gene are DFQATT and SNEGSKA (reference sequence). CDR3 length equals 11 residues. Trimming stripped 1 base from V and 6 bases from J, with 7 bases between.

The table lists this clonotype with a count of one. Germline and junction disagree at one end, which may indicate a read error. The V call is TRBV7-8, the J call TRBJ2-7, with D possibly TRBD2 on 5 matching bases. The CDR3 has 14 residues. CDR1 SGHVS and CDR2 FQNEAQ come from the germline V gene. The CDR3 spells CVSCLGLSSYEQYF. The CDR3 DNA reads TGTGTCAGCTGCCTCGGACTGAGCTCCTACGAGCAGTACTTC.

In this sample, this clonotype turned up once. The CDR3 sequence: CSAGEAGSYNEQFF. CDR3 DNA sequence: TGCAGTGCCGGGGAGGCTGGTTCCTACAATGAGCAGTTCTTC. V gene TRBV20-1 combines with J gene TRBJ2-1, with a possible D match to TRBD2 (6 bases). Per the germline V gene, CDR1 is DFQATT and CDR2 is SNEGSKA (reference sequence). The CDR3 totals 14 residues. V was clipped by 6 bases and J by 1 base, with 13 bases between them.

This chain connects TRBV6-2 or TRBV6-3 to TRBJ2-2; a possible D gene is TRBD2 (5 bases). Germline CDR1 reads MNHEY; CDR2 reads SVGEGT. CDR3 length equals 10 residues. V dropped 8 bases and J dropped 13 bases, with 11 bases sitting between them. The CDR3: CASRNRGLFF. CDR3 DNA sequence: TGTGCCAGCCGAAACCGGGGGCTGTTTTTT.

Relative to its sample, this clonotype is medium-sized (0.01 to 0.1%). The chain recombines TRBV29-1 with TRBJ2-3, with 12 bases identical to TRBD2. The CDR3 runs to 15 residues. V lost 7 bases, J lost 3 bases, and 8 bases stayed unmatched. Germline V lookup: CDR1 SQVTM, CDR2 ANQGSEA. For the CDR3, the DNA is TGCAGCGCTAGAAGACTAGCGGGAGAAACAGATACGCAGTATTTT. This sequence encodes CSARRLAGETDTQYF.

Concerning this clonotype itself: A much larger clone differs by one base, so this may be a read error. This chain connects TRBV28 to TRBJ2-1, with TRBD2 matching over 7 bases. The CDR3 length is 15 residues. The germline V gene encodes CDR1 MDHEN and CDR2 SYDVKM. The CDR3 DNA is TGTGCCAGTGCCAGGTGGGGCGGGAGCTACAATGGGCAGTTCTTC. This gives the protein CASARWGGSYNGQFF. Supplemented by reference TRBV28 and TRBJ2-1, the full variable domain reads DVKVTQSSRYLVKRTGEKVFLECVQDMDHENMFWYRQDPGLGLRLIYFSYDVKMKEKGDIPEGYSVSREKKERFSLILESASTNQTSMYLCASARWGGSYNGQFFGPGTRLTVL.

The chain combines TRBV7-8 with TRBJ2-1; 14 nucleotides line up with TRBD2. This CDR3 has 16 residues. Trimming at V came to 7 bases and at J to 4 bases, leaving 6 bases not matched to a gene. The germline gives CDR1 SGHVS, CDR2 FQNEAQ. CDR3 amino acids: CASNPGLAGVYNEQFF. CDR3 nucleotide sequence: TGTGCCAGCAACCCGGGACTAGCGGGGGTTTACAATGAGCAGTTCTTC.

In its sample, this clonotype was seen many times. V and J are TRBV4-1 and TRBJ2-7; TRBD2 aligns across 9 bases. Trimming at V came to 0 bases and at J to 0 bases, leaving 9 bases not matched to a gene. Germline CDR1 and CDR2: MGHRA and YSYEKL. The CDR3 length is 18 residues. The chain's CDR3 is CASSQDRLAGTISYEQYF. The CDR3, as DNA: TGCGCCAGCAGCCAAGATCGGCTAGCGGGGACCATCTCCTACGAGCAGTACTTC.

Details on this clonotype: The CDR3 end shows no conserved phenylalanine or tryptophan, and so a read error is likely. The DNA is left out, because the CDR3 cannot be placed on it with certainty; the CDR3 is given as TCRdb lists it. The chain couples TRBV11-2 to TRBJ2-2; the table's TRBD2 call for D was not verified on the DNA. With termini counted, the CDR3 has 20 amino acids. Germline-derived CDR1 and CDR2 are SGHAT and FQNNGV. This chain's CDR3 is CASTPSVGQGLAVNTGELSL.